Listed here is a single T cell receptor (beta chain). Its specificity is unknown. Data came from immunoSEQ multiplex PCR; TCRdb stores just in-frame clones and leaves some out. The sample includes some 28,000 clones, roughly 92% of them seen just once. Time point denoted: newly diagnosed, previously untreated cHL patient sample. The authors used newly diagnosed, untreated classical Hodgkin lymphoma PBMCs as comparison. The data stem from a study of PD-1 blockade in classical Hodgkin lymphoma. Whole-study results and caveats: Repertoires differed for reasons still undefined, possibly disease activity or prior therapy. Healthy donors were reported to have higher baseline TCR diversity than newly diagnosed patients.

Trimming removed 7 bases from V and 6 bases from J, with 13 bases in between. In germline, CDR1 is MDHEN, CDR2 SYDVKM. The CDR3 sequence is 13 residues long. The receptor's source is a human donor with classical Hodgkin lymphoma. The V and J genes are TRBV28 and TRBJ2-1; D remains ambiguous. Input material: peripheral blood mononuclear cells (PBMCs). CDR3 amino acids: CASNLPSPNEQFF. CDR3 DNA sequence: TGTGCCAGCAATCTACCCTCCCCCAATGAGCAGTTCTTC.